This T cell receptor beta chain comes out of a study of response to subunit inactivated influenza vaccine (dated by TCRdb to about 2018). Context from the whole study: Deep quantitative T cell receptor repertoire profiling was used in the study to track responses to a trivalent subunit inactivated influenza vaccine.

The germline V end is reduced by 5 bases and the J end by 8 bases; junction bases left unmatched: 17. Via the germline V gene, CDR1 is MNHNS and CDR2 SASEGT. The CDR3, cysteine through phenylalanine, is 18 amino acids long. Just CDR3 DNA is preserved here, 54 bases in frame from base 1. The library came from RT-PCR. The sequencer listed for this sample is Illumina HiSeq 2500. Starting from the raw public reads, TCRdb applied fastp trimming at Q25, assembled clones with MiXCR and retained in-frame beta chains. Rows matching on CDR3 protein sequence are summarized as one entry with the most common DNA and genes. The sample yields 500,000 to 600,000 distinct CDR3 sequences; around 11% were counted once. The ten top clones hold 9.5% to 12% of the sample. What the work shows at the level of the full study, not this receptor alone: According to the authors, only a limited number of new T cells may be recruited by each seasonal influenza vaccination.

As to this clonotype: The specificity of this receptor is unknown. Base qualities are not provided; no much larger clone lies one nucleotide away.

These data were also filed under a second study, of T cells expressing NK-cell markers. From that second study: 5'RACE template switching, by which a universal primer site and unique molecular identifiers were added, was used to make TCR beta cDNA libraries. Three sorted T-cell subsets (CD3+CD56+NKG2C+, CD3+CD56+NKG2C- and CD3+CD56-NKG2C+) from several donors had their TCR beta-chain repertoires profiled. Among the eight sequenced donors, seven were HCMV-seropositive and one was HCMV-seronegative. In several experiments an anti-gammadeltaTCR antibody was added to restrict sorting to alphabetaTCR-expressing T cells. In several donors, the dominant CD3+CD56+NKG2C+ clonotypes were found to rank among the top 10 CD8+ clonotypes and to make up roughly 1.0-7.0% of CD8+ T cells. Those dominant clonotypes were again the most abundant among CD3+CD56-NKG2C+ cells in a handful of donors, at roughly 25-65%. Whether the expanded NKG2C-expressing T cell clones were specific for HCMV antigens remained unclear. Randomly selected healthy volunteers, three men and five women, were used as the eight sequenced donors. HCMV-specific IgG was detected in serum with a commercial ELISA kit to determine HCMV serostatus. Ficoll density gradient centrifugation was used to isolate peripheral blood mononuclear cells from blood. For five to seven donors, unsorted PBMC were also used to sequence bulk peripheral blood T-cell repertoires. cDNA synthesis was primed from the TCR beta constant segment and was followed by two successive PCR amplification steps. Libraries were sequenced as 2 x 150 bp reads on Illumina HiSeq 2000/2500, MiSeq or NextSeq. Reads were demultiplexed and grouped by UMI with MIGEC, and clonotypes were assembled and quantified with MiTCR. To remove erroneous sequences, TCR cDNA sequences were retained only when supported by two or more reads. The tcR package was used for downstream repertoire analysis, and clonotypes were matched across fractions by CDR3 nucleotide sequence plus V segment. Antigen specificity was annotated against VDJdb with VDJmatch, allowing one amino acid substitution in CDR3.

The sequence is built from TRBV6-1 and TRBJ2-1; 11 central bases correspond to TRBD1. Here the sequenced sample was PBMCs from blood, taken on the day of vaccination. This clonotype was sampled from a man aged 50-60 years who received an inactivated influenza vaccine. Donor details come from another sample of the same person, matched by shared clones. CDR3 reads: CASSTDRGRFPSSDEQFF. The nucleotide sequence reads TGTGCCAGCAGTACGGACAGGGGGCGCTTCCCTTCGTCGGATGAGCAGTTCTTC.